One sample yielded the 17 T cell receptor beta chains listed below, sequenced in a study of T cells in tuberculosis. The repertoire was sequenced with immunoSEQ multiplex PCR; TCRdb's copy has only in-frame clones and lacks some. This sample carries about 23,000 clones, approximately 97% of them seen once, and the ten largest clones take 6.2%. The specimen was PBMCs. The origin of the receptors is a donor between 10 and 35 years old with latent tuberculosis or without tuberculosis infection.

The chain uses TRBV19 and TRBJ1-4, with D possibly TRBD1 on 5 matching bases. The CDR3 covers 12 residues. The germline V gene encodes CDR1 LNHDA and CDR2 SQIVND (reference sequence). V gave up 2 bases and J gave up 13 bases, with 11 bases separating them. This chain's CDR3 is CASSISAGALFF. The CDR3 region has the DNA TGTGCCAGTAGTATAAGTGCTGGGGCACTGTTTTTT.

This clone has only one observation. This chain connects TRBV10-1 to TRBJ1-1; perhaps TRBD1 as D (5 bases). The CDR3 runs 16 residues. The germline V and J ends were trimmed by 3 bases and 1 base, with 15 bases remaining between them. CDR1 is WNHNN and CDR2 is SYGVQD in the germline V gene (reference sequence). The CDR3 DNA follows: TGCGCCAGCAGTGACCCAACATTTACAGGGAACACTGAAGCTTTCTTT. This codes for CASSDPTFTGNTEAFF.

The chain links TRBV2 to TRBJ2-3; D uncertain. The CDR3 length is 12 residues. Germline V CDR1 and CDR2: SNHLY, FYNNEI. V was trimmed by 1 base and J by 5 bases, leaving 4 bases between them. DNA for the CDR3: TGTGCCAGCAGTGAAGTTATAGATACGCAGTATTTT. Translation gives CASSEVIDTQYF.

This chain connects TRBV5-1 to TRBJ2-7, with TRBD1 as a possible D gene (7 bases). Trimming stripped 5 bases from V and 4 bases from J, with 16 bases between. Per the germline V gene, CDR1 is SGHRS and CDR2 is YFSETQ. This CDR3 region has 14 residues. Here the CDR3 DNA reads TGCGCCAGCAGGTCTCAGGGGGGCTTGTACGAGCAGTACTTC. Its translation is CASRSQGGLYEQYF. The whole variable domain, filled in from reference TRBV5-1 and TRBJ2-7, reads KAGVTQTPRYLIKTRGQQVTLSCSPISGHRSVSWYQQTPGQGLQFLFEYFSETQRNKGNFPGRFSGRQFSNSRSEMNVSTLELGDSALYLCASRSQGGLYEQYFGPGTRLTVT.

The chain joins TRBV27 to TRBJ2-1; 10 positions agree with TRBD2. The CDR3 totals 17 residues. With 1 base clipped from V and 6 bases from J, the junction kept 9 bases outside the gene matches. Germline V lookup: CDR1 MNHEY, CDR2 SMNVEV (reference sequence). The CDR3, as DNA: TGTGCCAGCAGTTTATTGTTGTCTAGCGGGAGTGGCAATGAGCAGTTCTTC. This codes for CASSLLLSSGSGNEQFF.

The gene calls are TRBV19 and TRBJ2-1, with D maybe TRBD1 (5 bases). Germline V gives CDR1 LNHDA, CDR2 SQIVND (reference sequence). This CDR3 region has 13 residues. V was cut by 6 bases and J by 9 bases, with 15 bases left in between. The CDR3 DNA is TGTGCCAGTAGGCGACTGGTTAGGGGTGAGCAGTTCTTC. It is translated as CASRRLVRGEQFF. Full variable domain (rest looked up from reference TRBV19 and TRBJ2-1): DGGITQSPKYLFRKEGQNVTLSCEQNLNHDAMYWYRQDPGQGLRLIYYSQIVNDFQKGDIAEGYSVSREKKESFPLTVTSAQKNPTAFYLCASRRLVRGEQFFGPGTRLTVL.

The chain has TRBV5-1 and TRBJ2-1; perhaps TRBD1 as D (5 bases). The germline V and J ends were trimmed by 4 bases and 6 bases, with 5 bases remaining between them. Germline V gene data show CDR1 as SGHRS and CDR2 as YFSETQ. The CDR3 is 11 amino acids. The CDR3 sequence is CASSQGNEQFF. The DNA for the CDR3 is TGCGCCAGCAGCCAGGGCAATGAGCAGTTCTTC. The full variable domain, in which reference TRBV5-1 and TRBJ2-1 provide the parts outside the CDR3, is KAGVTQTPRYLIKTRGQQVTLSCSPISGHRSVSWYQQTPGQGLQFLFEYFSETQRNKGNFPGRFSGRQFSNSRSEMNVSTLELGDSALYLCASSQGNEQFFGPGTRLTVL.

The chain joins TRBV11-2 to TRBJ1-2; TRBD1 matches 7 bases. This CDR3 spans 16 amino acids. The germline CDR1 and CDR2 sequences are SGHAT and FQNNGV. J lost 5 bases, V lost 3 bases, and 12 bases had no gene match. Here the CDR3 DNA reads TGTGCCAGCAGCTTTACGGGTCGGGACAGAACTTATGGCTACACCTTC. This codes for CASSFTGRDRTYGYTF. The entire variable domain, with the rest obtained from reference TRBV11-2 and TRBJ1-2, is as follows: EAGVAQSPRYKIIEKRQSVAFWCNPISGHATLYWYQQILGQGPKLLIQFQNNGVVDDSQLPKDRFSAERLKGVDSTLKIQPAKLEDSAVYLCASSFTGRDRTYGYTFGSGTRLTVV.

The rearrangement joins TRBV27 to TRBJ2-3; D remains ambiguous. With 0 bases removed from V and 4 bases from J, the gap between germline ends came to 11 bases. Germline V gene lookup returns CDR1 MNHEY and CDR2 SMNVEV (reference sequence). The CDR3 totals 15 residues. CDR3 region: CASSLSGRPPDTQYF. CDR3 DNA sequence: TGTGCCAGCAGTTTATCAGGCAGGCCCCCAGATACGCAGTATTTT.

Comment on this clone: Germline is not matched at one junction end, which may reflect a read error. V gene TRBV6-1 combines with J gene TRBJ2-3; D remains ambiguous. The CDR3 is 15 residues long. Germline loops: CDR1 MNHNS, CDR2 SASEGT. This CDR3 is CASTESHSSTDTQYF. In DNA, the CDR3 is TGTGCCAGCACTGAAAGTCACTCGAGCACAGATACGCAGTATTTT.

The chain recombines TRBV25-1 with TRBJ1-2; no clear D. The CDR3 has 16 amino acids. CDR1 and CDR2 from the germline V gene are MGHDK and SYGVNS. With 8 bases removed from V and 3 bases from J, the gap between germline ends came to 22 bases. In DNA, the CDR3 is TGTGCCAGCCGCGCGCGAGATTGGACGGGGTACTATGGCTACACCTTC. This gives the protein CASRARDWTGYYGYTF.

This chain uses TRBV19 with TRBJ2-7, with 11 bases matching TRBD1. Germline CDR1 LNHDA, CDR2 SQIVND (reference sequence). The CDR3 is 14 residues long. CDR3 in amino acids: CASTPGTGGHEQYF. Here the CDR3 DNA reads TGTGCATCAACCCCCGGGACAGGGGGTCACGAGCAGTACTTC.

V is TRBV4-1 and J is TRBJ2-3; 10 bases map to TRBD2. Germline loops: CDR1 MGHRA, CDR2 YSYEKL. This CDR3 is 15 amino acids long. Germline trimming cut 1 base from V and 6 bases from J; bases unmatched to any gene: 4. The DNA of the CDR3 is TGCGCCAGCAGCCAAGCAGCGGGAGGGCCGGATACGCAGTATTTT. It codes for CASSQAAGGPDTQYF.

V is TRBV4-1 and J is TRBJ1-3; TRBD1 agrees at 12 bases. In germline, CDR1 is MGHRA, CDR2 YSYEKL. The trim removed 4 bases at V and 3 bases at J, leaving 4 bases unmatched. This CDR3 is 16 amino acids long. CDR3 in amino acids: CASSRGTGGRGNTIYF. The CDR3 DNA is TGCGCCAGCAGCCGCGGGACAGGGGGCCGTGGAAACACCATATATTTT.

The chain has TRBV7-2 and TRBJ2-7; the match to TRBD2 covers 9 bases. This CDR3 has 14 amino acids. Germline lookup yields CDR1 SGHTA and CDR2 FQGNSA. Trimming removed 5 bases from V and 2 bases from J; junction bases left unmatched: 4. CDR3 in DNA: TGTGCCAGCAGCCCCCCTAGCGGGACCTACGAGCAGTACTTC. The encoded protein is CASSPPSGTYEQYF.

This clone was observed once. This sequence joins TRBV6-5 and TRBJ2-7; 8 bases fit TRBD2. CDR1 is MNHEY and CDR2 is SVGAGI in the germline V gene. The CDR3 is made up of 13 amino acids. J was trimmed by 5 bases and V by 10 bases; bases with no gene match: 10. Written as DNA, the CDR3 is TGTGCCACCCGGCGGGGGGTGGAAGACGAGCAGTACTTC. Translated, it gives CATRRGVEDEQYF.

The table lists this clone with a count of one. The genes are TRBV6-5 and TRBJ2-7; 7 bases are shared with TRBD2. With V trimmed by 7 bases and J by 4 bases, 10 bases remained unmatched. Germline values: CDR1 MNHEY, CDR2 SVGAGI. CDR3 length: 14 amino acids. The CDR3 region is CASTLYSGFYEQYF. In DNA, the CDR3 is TGTGCCAGCACGCTCTATAGCGGGTTTTACGAGCAGTACTTC.